This TCR beta chain was identified in a study of regulatory T cells in long-lasting Graves disease. About the research overall: Antithyroid drug intake by newly diagnosed Graves' patients had lasted under 3 months.

Time point given: newly diagnosed GD, antithyroid drugs for less than 3 months. TCR sequences were obtained from RNA taken from PBMCs. Researchers made TCR beta libraries by using iRepertoire HTBI primers and running Arm-PCR on CDR3 regions. Per the study methods: 60 to 65 TRBV and around 15 TRBJ segments were identified across samples. TCRdb redid the calling of the multiplex PCR reads with MiXCR, one entry per CDR3 protein. These V and J calls derive from TCRdb rather than the authors' analysis. The data hold about 460,000 distinct CDR3 sequences, with 14% observed a single time. The study, taken as a whole, reports: Persistent disease samples used TRBV28, TRBJ1-2 and TRBJ2-5 preferentially.

Ten or more counts support this clonotype. What it recognizes is unknown. Germline-derived CDR1 and CDR2 are DFQATT and SNEGSKA (reference sequence). V was clipped by 2 bases and J by 0 bases, with 9 bases between them. This CDR3 has 14 residues. The same data also contributed to another study, on T cells in Graves' hyperthyroidism and ophthalmopathy. That work contributes: Using the HTBI primer set, a first-round RT-PCR was run on the TCR CDR3.

The TCR was taken from a woman aged 45-59 years with Graves disease. Sequencing was performed on peripheral blood mononuclear cells (PBMCs), taken at new diagnosis, from a patient treated with antithyroid drugs. This rearrangement joins TRBV20-1 to TRBJ2-3, with D perhaps TRBD2 (6 bases). The CDR3 nucleotides read TGCAGTGCTAGATTAGCGGAGAGCACAGATACGCAGTATTTT. It encodes CSARLAESTDTQYF.